This T cell receptor (beta chain) originates from a study of human T cells and chemical hapten exposure. Notes on the study in general: Expanded TCRs created a significantly greater count of big CDR3 similarity clusters than controls did.

Regarding time point: patch test 1, 2 weeks after DPC sensitization. As to treatment: therapeutic diphenylcyclopropenone sensitization with weekly scalp DPC. Patch tests were applied only after blood draws. The CDR3 is 12 residues long. From germline, CDR1 is MDHEN and CDR2 SYDVKM. V shed 4 bases and J shed 7 bases, with 5 bases lying between them. TCRdb redid the calling of the RACE reads with MiXCR, one entry per CDR3 protein. The sample yields 150,000 or so distinct CDR3 sequences, about 15% seen once. This clonotype has only a few counts. Its antigen is unidentified. This sequence joins TRBV28 and TRBJ1-6; D not certain. The sequencing used whole blood, collected in connection with sensitization to the hapten diphenylcyclopropenone (DPC). The clonotype was recovered from a woman between 25 and 40 years old with alopecia areata. Some clones in this sample may be carry-over from other donors' samples. DNA of the CDR3: TGTGCCAGCAGTTCTCAAAATTCACCCCTCCACTTT. This translates into CASSSQNSPLHF. Full variable domain (rest looked up from reference TRBV28 and TRBJ1-6): DVKVTQSSRYLVKRTGEKVFLECVQDMDHENMFWYRQDPGLGLRLIYFSYDVKMKEKGDIPEGYSVSREKKERFSLILESASTNQTSMYLCASSSQNSPLHFGNGTRLTVT.